Below, 10 T cell receptor beta chains from the same sample are listed, as sequenced in a study of CD8 T cells in Susac syndrome. After extraction with the RNeasy kit, about 0.45 to 1 ug of the RNA was reverse transcribed using random hexamers. TCRdb ran MiXCR on the immunoSEQ multiplex PCR reads and lists one entry per CDR3 protein. There are about 160,000 distinct CDR3 sequences in the sample; just over 90% occur only once, and approximately 0.073% lies in the top ten. The sequenced sample was CD4+ T cells from PBMCs. These receptors were collected from a human donor in good health.

This chain joins TRBV27 and TRBJ2-5; D remains unclear. The CDR3 is made up of 13 amino acids. Germline CDR1 MNHEY, CDR2 SMNVEV (reference sequence). V lost 2 bases to trimming and J lost 1 base, with 5 bases between them. The CDR3 protein is CASSLQLQETQYF. The CDR3 DNA reads as TGTGCCAGCAGTTTACAACTCCAAGAGACCCAGTACTTC.

This sequence joins TRBV3-1 and TRBJ1-6; no clear D gene. The CDR3 loop spans 15 amino acids. V was clipped by 2 bases and J by 11 bases, with 16 bases between them. Germline loops: CDR1 LGHDT, CDR2 YNNKEL (reference sequence). CDR3 amino acids: CASSQSPLDWPPLHF. As DNA, the CDR3 is TGTGCCAGCAGCCAAAGTCCCCTTGACTGGCCACCCCTCCACTTT.

The chain links TRBV3-1 to TRBJ2-7; no definite D call. This CDR3 is 13 amino acids long. The germline gives CDR1 LGHDT, CDR2 YNNKEL (reference sequence). V was pared by 1 base and J by 7 bases, with 11 bases between. The CDR3 bases are TGTGCCAGCAGCCAAGTCGCCTCTTGGGAGCAGTACTTC. Amino acid sequence: CASSQVASWEQYF.

The chain is built from TRBV13 and TRBJ1-3; D is possibly TRBD1 (6 bases). Germline CDR1 PRHDT, CDR2 FYEKMQ (reference sequence). This CDR3 is built from 14 residues. V was shortened by 5 bases and J by 3 bases, with 11 bases between the two germline ends. CDR3 bases: TGTGCCAGCAGCCCTCAGGGGTATGGAAACACCATATATTTT. Encoded protein: CASSPQGYGNTIYF.

The rearrangement joins TRBV5-1 to TRBJ1-1, with 10 bases aligning to TRBD1. The CDR3 is 14 residues long. The junction had 5 bases not matched to a gene; V was cut back by 4 bases and J by 5 bases. Per germline, CDR1 SGHRS and CDR2 YFSETQ. As DNA, the CDR3 is TGCGCCAGCAGCGGGACAGGGGAGGCAACTGAAGCTTTCTTT. It yields the protein CASSGTGEATEAFF.

This chain links TRBV7-9 with TRBJ1-5; weak D call: TRBD1 (5 bases). Germline-derived CDR1 and CDR2 are SEHNR and FQNEAQ (reference sequence). V was shortened by 5 bases and J by 6 bases, with 8 bases between the two germline ends. The CDR3 is made up of 12 amino acids. CDR3 coding DNA: TGTGCCAGCAGCATAGGGGTTCAGCCCCAGCATTTT. Amino acids: CASSIGVQPQHF.

This CDR3 is CASTLRGATEAFF. The CDR3, as DNA: TGTGCCAGCACCCTCAGAGGGGCCACTGAAGCTTTCTTT. The chain employs TRBV6-5 and TRBJ1-1; a possible D gene is TRBD1 (5 bases). The length of the CDR3 is 13 residues. Germline values: CDR1 MNHEY, CDR2 SVGAGI. V was trimmed by 7 bases and J by 4 bases, leaving 13 bases between them.

The chain recombines TRBV5-1 with TRBJ2-3; no clear D. The CDR3 is 14 residues long. V shed 0 bases and J shed 4 bases, with 9 bases lying between them. CDR1 is SGHRS and CDR2 is YFSETQ in the germline V gene. CDR3 nucleotides: TGCGCCAGCAGCTTGGACACAGCACCAGATACGCAGTATTTT. Protein product: CASSLDTAPDTQYF. Drawing the rest from reference TRBV5-1 and TRBJ2-3, the complete variable domain is KAGVTQTPRYLIKTRGQQVTLSCSPISGHRSVSWYQQTPGQGLQFLFEYFSETQRNKGNFPGRFSGRQFSNSRSEMNVSTLELGDSALYLCASSLDTAPDTQYFGPGTRLTVL.

This chain uses TRBV2 with TRBJ2-3, with TRBD1 matching over 8 bases. The germline V gene has CDR1 SNHLY and CDR2 FYNNEI. The CDR3 contains 14 residues. Germline trimming cut 7 bases from V and 2 bases from J; bases unmatched to any gene: 5. CDR3 bases: TGTGCCAGCACCTGGACAGGGATCACAGATACGCAGTATTTT. Translation: CASTWTGITDTQYF.

The rearrangement links TRBV23-1 to TRBJ2-1; D remains unclear. TRBV23-1 is an open reading frame, and its role is uncertain. V lost 3 bases, J lost 1 base, and 19 bases lay in between. The CDR3 is 18 amino acids. CDR3 loop: CASSQWQAGNRSYNEQFF. The DNA of the CDR3 is TGCGCCAGCAGTCAGTGGCAGGCTGGCAATCGATCCTACAATGAGCAGTTCTTC.